These T cell receptor beta chains were read from a single sample in a study of cytomegalovirus exposure and HLA in healthy donors. Sequenced by immunoSEQ multiplex PCR; TCRdb stores in-frame clones only, minus some. The sample includes 95,000 to 150,000 clones, over 15% seen only once; the top ten take over 1.5%. Sequencing was done on a sample of PBMCs. The receptor set was obtained from a woman in her late teens or twenties in good health and CMV-seronegative. Both conserved end residues are part of each CDR3. A D gene is named only where the DNA matches it firmly. For some rows the clone size is stated as once, few or many, or as a class when expanded; others skip it.

cdr3_aa | cdr3_nt | d_call | j_call | v_call | clone_size
CATRTGPNTGELFF | TGCGCCACCCGGACAGGACCGAACACCGGGGAGCTGTTTTTT | TRBD1 | TRBJ2-2 | TRBV5-1 | few
CSGAALTYNEQFF | TGCAGCGGAGCGGCGCTGACCTACAATGAGCAGTTCTTC | . | TRBJ2-1 | TRBV29-1 | .
CASSLRGGRNTEAFF | TGTGCCAGCAGCTTGAGAGGGGGCAGGAACACTGAAGCTTTCTTT | TRBD1 | TRBJ1-1 | TRBV5-5 | .
CASSSRGTVYEKLFF | TGTGCCAGCAGCTCTAGGGGGACGGTATATGAAAAACTGTTTTTT | . | TRBJ1-4 | TRBV27 | few
CSALQGNGYTF | TGCAGTGCTTTACAGGGGAATGGCTACACCTTC | TRBD1 | TRBJ1-2 | TRBV20-1 | few
CASSVSGGTGLWETQYF | TGTGCCAGCAGTGTCTCCGGTGGGACAGGGTTATGGGAGACCCAGTACTTC | TRBD1 | TRBJ2-5 | TRBV6-1 | .
CASNLGQGGDTDTQYF | TGTGCCAGCAACCTCGGACAGGGGGGGGACACAGATACGCAGTATTTT | TRBD1 | TRBJ2-3 | TRBV2 | .
CASSQDRVGGELFF | TGTGCCAGCAGTCAGGACAGGGTTGGCGGGGAGCTGTTTTTT | TRBD1 | TRBJ2-2 | TRBV27 | .
CASSASGGADTQYF | TGTGCCAGCAGTGCTAGCGGGGGGGCAGATACGCAGTATTTT | TRBD2 | TRBJ2-3 | TRBV6-4 | .
CASSEDRGETDTQYF | TGTGCCAGCAGTGAAGACAGGGGAGAGACAGATACGCAGTATTTT | TRBD1 | TRBJ2-3 | TRBV7-9 | few
CATSRDQIGANTEAFF | TGTGCCACCAGCAGGGATCAGATCGGAGCTAACACTGAAGCTTTCTTT | . | TRBJ1-1 | TRBV15 | .
CATSGGTGRDEQFF | TGTGCCACCAGCGGAGGGACAGGACGCGATGAGCAGTTCTTC | TRBD1 | TRBJ2-1 | TRBV15 | .
CASSPRQDQPQHF | TGTGCCAGCAGTCCCCGACAGGATCAGCCCCAGCATTTT | . | TRBJ1-5 | TRBV28 | few
CASSQEWGGGGTDTQYF | TGCGCCAGCAGCCAAGAATGGGGCGGGGGGGGCACAGATACGCAGTATTTT | TRBD2 | TRBJ2-3 | TRBV4-3 | few
CASSRPGSPLHF | TGTGCCAGCAGCCGGCCAGGGTCACCCCTCCACTTT | . | TRBJ1-6 | TRBV7-9 | .
CASSFGQGEFIIETQYF | TGTGCCAGCAGCTTTGGGCAGGGGGAATTTATTATAGAGACCCAGTACTTC | TRBD1 | TRBJ2-5 | TRBV7-8 | few
CASSPTERNTEAFF | TGTGCCAGCAGCCCGACAGAAAGAAACACTGAAGCTTTCTTT | . | TRBJ1-1 | TRBV6-6 | few
CASRGDRARSPLHF | TGTGCCAGCAGGGGTGACAGGGCCAGGTCACCCCTCCACTTT | TRBD1 | TRBJ1-6 | TRBV27 | .
CAISEKAGGRNEQFF | TGTGCCATCAGTGAAAAAGCGGGAGGGCGAAATGAGCAGTTCTTC | TRBD2 | TRBJ2-1 | TRBV10-3 | .
CASSQDGVAGNTIYF | TGCGCCAGCAGCCAAGATGGAGTCGCTGGAAACACCATATATTTT | . | TRBJ1-3 | TRBV4-1 | .
CASSGQAAYEQYF | TGTGCCAGCAGTGGACAGGCAGCCTACGAGCAGTACTTC | TRBD1 | TRBJ2-7 | TRBV27 | .
CAWSGQGRYTF | TGTGCCTGGAGCGGACAGGGACGGTACACCTTC | TRBD1 | TRBJ1-2 | TRBV30 | .
CASREREGGLYEQYF | TGTGCCAGCAGGGAGCGGGAGGGGGGCTTGTACGAGCAGTACTTC | TRBD2 | TRBJ2-7 | TRBV6-6 | medium-sized
CAWRQGGFYGYTF | TGTGCCTGGAGGCAGGGAGGCTTCTATGGCTACACCTTC | . | TRBJ1-2 | TRBV30 | .
CASSDSRYNEQFF | TGTGCCAGCAGTGACTCGAGATACAATGAGCAGTTCTTC | . | TRBJ2-1 | TRBV6-5 | .
CASSSMWGGFGDGYGYTF | TGTGCCAGCAGTTCCATGTGGGGGGGATTCGGGGACGGCTATGGCTACACCTTC | . | TRBJ1-2 | TRBV28 | .
CASSPGRGTEAFF | TGTGCCAGCAGTCCCGGAAGAGGAACTGAAGCTTTCTTT | . | TRBJ1-1 | TRBV27 | once
CASSKWKLSDGYTF | TGTGCCAGCAGCAAATGGAAACTAAGTGATGGCTACACCTTC | . | TRBJ1-2 | TRBV7-2 | .
CASSLGLAGGPETQYF | TGTGCCAGCAGCTTAGGGCTAGCGGGGGGCCCAGAGACCCAGTACTTC | TRBD2 | TRBJ2-5 | TRBV5-6 | few
CAWRPGLAGNTDTQYF | TGTGCCTGGAGACCAGGACTAGCGGGGAACACAGATACGCAGTATTTT | TRBD2 | TRBJ2-3 | TRBV30 | few
CASSVDWRERADTQYF | TGTGCCAGCAGCGTAGACTGGCGGGAGAGGGCAGATACGCAGTATTTT | TRBD2 | TRBJ2-3 | TRBV9 | few
CARLTGPGQPQHF | TGCGCCAGGTTGACAGGGCCCGGCCAGCCCCAGCATTTT | TRBD1 | TRBJ1-5 | TRBV5-1 | .
CASSASGLAGTHTETQYF | TGTGCCAGCAGCGCTTCTGGACTAGCGGGCACTCACACAGAGACCCAGTACTTC | TRBD2 | TRBJ2-5 | TRBV9 | .
CASSSLDRESNEQYF | TGTGCCAGCAGTTCCCTTGACAGGGAGTCCAACGAGCAGTACTTC | TRBD1 | TRBJ2-7 | TRBV28 | .
CASSLAGGPEAFF | TGCGCCAGCAGCTTGGCAGGGGGCCCTGAAGCTTTCTTT | TRBD1 | TRBJ1-1 | TRBV5-1 | .
CASFGQGTTGREQYF | TGTGCCAGCTTCGGACAGGGGACGACGGGGCGGGAGCAGTACTTC | TRBD1 | TRBJ2-7 | TRBV2 | few
CASRDDRGAGTYEQYF | TGCGCCAGCAGGGATGACAGGGGAGCAGGCACCTACGAGCAGTACTTC | TRBD1 | TRBJ2-7 | TRBV10-2 | few
CASSLRIGGIPGANVLTF | TGTGCCAGCAGTTTAAGGATTGGGGGGATCCCTGGGGCCAACGTCCTGACTTTC | . | TRBJ2-6 | TRBV27 | once
CASSLNRGWGETQYF | TGTGCCAGCAGCTTGAACAGGGGCTGGGGAGAAACCCAGTACTTC | TRBD1 | TRBJ2-5 | TRBV7-6 | .
CASSPPKGRQGDQPQHF | TGTGCCAGCAGCCCACCGAAAGGGCGGCAGGGGGATCAGCCCCAGCATTTT | TRBD1 | TRBJ1-5 | TRBV9 | .
CASSPGGNRNTEAFF | TGTGCCAGCAGCCCAGGGGGGAACAGGAACACTGAAGCTTTCTTT | TRBD1 | TRBJ1-1 | TRBV2 | .
CASSLDGRGETQYF | TGTGCCAGCAGCTTAGATGGCCGCGGAGAGACCCAGTACTTC | . | TRBJ2-5 | TRBV11-2 | .
CAWGRGLSTDTQYF | TGTGCCTGGGGAAGAGGTTTGAGCACAGATACGCAGTATTTT | . | TRBJ2-3 | TRBV30 | few
CASSPSGSTDTQYF | TGTGCCAGCAGCCCTAGCGGAAGCACAGATACGCAGTATTTT | TRBD2 | TRBJ2-3 | TRBV9 | .
CASSPLTSLHEQYF | TGTGCCAGCAGCCCCCTGACTAGTCTCCACGAGCAGTACTTC | . | TRBJ2-7 | TRBV7-2 | .